This TCR beta chain comes out of a study of response to subunit inactivated influenza vaccine. Germline V gives CDR1 DFQATT, CDR2 SNEGSKA (reference sequence). The CDR3 has 13 amino acids. V was clipped by 0 bases and J by 11 bases; unmatched bases: 7. TCRdb re-analysed the RT-PCR reads in MiXCR, keeping a single row per CDR3 protein. Of roughly 550,000 distinct CDR3 sequences in the sample, under 30% were seen once. This clonotype was seen more than once but under ten times. The same sample was also used in a study of T cells expressing NK-cell markers. This second report adds: As the method of synthesis, 5'RACE template switching with UMIs yielded TCR beta cDNA. Sorted CD3+CD56+NKG2C+, CD3+CD56+NKG2C- and CD3+CD56-NKG2C+ T-cell subsets were beta-chain profiled. Among CD8+ T cells from about six donors, dominant NKG2C+ clonotypes accounted for about 1.0-7.0%. It is unclear if expanded NKG2C-expressing clones target HCMV antigens.

The specimen comprised CD4+ T cells sorted from PBMCs, sampled 11 to 12 days after vaccination. The sequence was collected from a man aged 45-65 years who received an inactivated influenza vaccine. V and J are TRBV20-1 and TRBJ1-5, with TRBD1 identical over 7 bases. This CDR3 reads CSARDRSGGTQHF. As DNA, the CDR3 is TGCAGTGCTAGAGATCGGTCAGGGGGAACCCAGCATTTT.